This T cell receptor beta chain was obtained from a study of T cells in Graves' hyperthyroidism and ophthalmopathy. Only a few counts were recorded for this clonotype. TCR beta CDR3 region amplification was performed from RNA transcripts. HTBI primers drove first-round RT-PCR of the TCR CDR3. Each CDR3 protein is one row after TCRdb ran MiXCR on the multiplex PCR reads. The table has around 800,000 distinct CDR3 sequences, 35% to 40% seen once. Trimming removed 3 bases from V and 4 bases from J; junction bases left unmatched: 9. CDR3 size: 18 residues. The germline V gene has CDR1 SGDLS and CDR2 YYNGEE.

The V gene is TRBV9, the J gene TRBJ2-6; TRBD1 matches 11 bases. The clonotype originates from a man aged 18 to 30 with Graves' hyperthyroidism. Sequencing was carried out using blood. This chain's CDR3 is CASSEDAGQGVGANVLTF. The CDR3 DNA follows: TGTGCCAGCAGCGAAGACGCGGGACAGGGGGTCGGGGCCAACGTCCTGACTTTC.